This T cell receptor (beta chain) derives from a study of blood T cell repertoires in COVID-19. On the study more broadly: The United States, Italy and Spain provided the acute and convalescent COVID-19 samples. The cDNA or gDNA used as material had been derived from T cells, B-cell-depleted T cells, or PBMCs.

In the original processing: For nucleated cells, counts were estimated from reference gene primer amplification. Some clones are missing from TCRdb's copy, which holds only in-frame ones; the method was immunoSEQ multiplex PCR. That table gives V, J and clone size, and the DNA gave D and trimming. The table includes approximately 120,000 clones, about 88% detected once. Germline values: CDR1 SGDLS, CDR2 YYNGEE. This CDR3 spans 14 amino acids. The V end was cut by 3 bases, the J end by 7 bases, with 14 bases between. This rearrangement joins TRBV9 to TRBJ2-1; D may be TRBD2 (6 bases). Specimen: peripheral blood. The source of this sequence is an elderly woman with acute or convalescent COVID-19. The CDR3 reads CASSAGTRRNEQFF. The DNA of the CDR3 is TGTGCCAGCAGCGCCGGGACTCGCCGGAATGAGCAGTTCTTC.